Below, one TCR beta chain is given with its context. This specimen comes from a study of blood T cell repertoires in COVID-19. Study background: The study drew acute and convalescent COVID-19 samples from the United States, Italy and Spain.

TCRdb's copy holds only in-frame clones and misses some; the assay was immunoSEQ multiplex PCR. The sample yields about 230,000 clones, 85% seen once. Per the germline V gene, CDR1 is SGHNT and CDR2 is YYREEE (reference sequence). The V gene end was trimmed by 3 bases and the J gene end by 8 bases; junction bases not matched to a gene: 7. CDR3 length: 14 residues. The receptor's source is a man aged 40-55 years with acute or convalescent COVID-19. Source material: peripheral blood. V usage is TRBV5-4 and J usage is TRBJ2-1, with TRBD1 identical over 8 bases. The CDR3 spells CASSSGGAFDEQFF. In nucleotides, the CDR3 is TGTGCCAGCAGCTCAGGGGGCGCGTTTGATGAGCAGTTCTTC.